The T cell receptor (beta chain) described here comes from a study of post-analysis software for immune sequencing data. Libraries were made from TCR beta cDNA, and they carried unique molecular identifiers. Out of 1 to 10 million T cells, about 510,000 cDNA molecules were generated. TCRdb called the PCR reads again in MiXCR, with one record for every CDR3 protein. The sample records 650,000 to 850,000 distinct CDR3 sequences, under 70% being singletons. CDR3 length: 14 residues. Germline V gene lookup returns CDR1 SGHTA and CDR2 FQGNSA. V lost 5 bases, J lost 5 bases, and 14 bases lay in between. Findings and limits, study-wide: When patients were compared with controls, four or five TRBV segments were more frequent, TRBV5-6, TRBV5-1 and TRBV20-1 among them. Controls' normalized Chao1 diversity significantly exceeded that of multiple sclerosis patients.

Comment on this clonotype: Antigen unknown.

The sequence was collected from a girl between 5 and 17 years old with multiple sclerosis. V gene TRBV7-2 combines with J gene TRBJ2-3; D gene unclear. Specimen: blood. CDR3 nucleotides: TGTGCCAGCAGCCCGACCCGAGTTAAAGATACGCAGTATTTT. This translates into CASSPTRVKDTQYF.